This T cell receptor beta chain was sequenced during a study of OX40 agonist ivuxolimab in advanced cancers. Study as a whole: Ivuxolimab, an agonistic anti-OX40 (CD134) antibody, was given to patients. Patients were dosed intravenously with ivuxolimab at 0.01 to 10 mg/kg every 2 weeks. Notes on the study in general: Expanded clones belonging to CD8+ T cells outnumbered, on average, those of CD4+. Clones of CD4+ and CD8+ blood T cells grew by week 6 at doses of 0.1 to 3.0 mg/kg.

V was cut by 5 bases and J by 6 bases, with 10 bases left in between. CDR3 size: 12 residues. The germline V gene encodes CDR1 SEHNR and CDR2 FQNEAQ (reference sequence). Concerning this clone itself: Antigen: not known.

Clones were read by immunoSEQ multiplex PCR, and TCRdb kept only the in-frame ones, dropping some. The sample includes about 79,000 clones, around 94% of them seen just once. The chain joins TRBV7-9 to TRBJ1-1; D possibly corresponds to TRBD1 (5 bases). The TCR originated in an adult with an advanced solid tumor such as melanoma, head and neck, liver or kidney cancer. The sequencing used CD4+ or CD8+ T cells sorted from blood, collected in a trial of the OX40 agonist ivuxolimab. CDR3: CASSHGTSEAFF. The CDR3 DNA is TGTGCCAGCAGCCACGGGACCTCTGAAGCTTTCTTT.